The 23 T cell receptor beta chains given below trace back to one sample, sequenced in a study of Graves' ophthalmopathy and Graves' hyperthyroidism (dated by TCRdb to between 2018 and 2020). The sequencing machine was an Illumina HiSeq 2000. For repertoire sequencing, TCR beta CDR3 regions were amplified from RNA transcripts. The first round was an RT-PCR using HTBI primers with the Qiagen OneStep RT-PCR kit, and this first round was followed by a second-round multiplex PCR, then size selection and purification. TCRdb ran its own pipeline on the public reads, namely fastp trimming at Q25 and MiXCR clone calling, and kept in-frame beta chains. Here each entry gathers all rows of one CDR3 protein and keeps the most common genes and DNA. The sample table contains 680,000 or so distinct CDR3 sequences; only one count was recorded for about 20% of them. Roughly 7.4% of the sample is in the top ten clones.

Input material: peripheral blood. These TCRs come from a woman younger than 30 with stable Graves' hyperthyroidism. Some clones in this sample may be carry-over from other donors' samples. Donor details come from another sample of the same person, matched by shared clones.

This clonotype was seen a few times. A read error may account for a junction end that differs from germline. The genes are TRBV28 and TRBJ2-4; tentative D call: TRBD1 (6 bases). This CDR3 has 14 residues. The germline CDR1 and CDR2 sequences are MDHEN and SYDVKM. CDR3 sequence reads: CAASQRQELNIKYF. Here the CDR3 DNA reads TGTGCCGCCAGCCAGAGACAGGAATTGAACATTAAGTACTTC.

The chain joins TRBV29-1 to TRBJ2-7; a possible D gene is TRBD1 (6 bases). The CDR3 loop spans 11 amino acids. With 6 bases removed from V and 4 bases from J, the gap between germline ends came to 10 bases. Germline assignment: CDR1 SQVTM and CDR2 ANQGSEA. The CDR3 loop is CSVVGQYEQYF. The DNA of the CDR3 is TGCAGCGTGGTAGGACAGTACGAGCAGTACTTC.

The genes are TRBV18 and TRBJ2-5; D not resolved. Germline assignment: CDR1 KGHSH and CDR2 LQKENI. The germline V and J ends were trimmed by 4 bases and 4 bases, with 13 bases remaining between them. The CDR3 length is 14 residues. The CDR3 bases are TGTGCCAGCTCACAACCCGGGTGGGGAGAGACCCAGTACTTC. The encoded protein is CASSQPGWGETQYF.

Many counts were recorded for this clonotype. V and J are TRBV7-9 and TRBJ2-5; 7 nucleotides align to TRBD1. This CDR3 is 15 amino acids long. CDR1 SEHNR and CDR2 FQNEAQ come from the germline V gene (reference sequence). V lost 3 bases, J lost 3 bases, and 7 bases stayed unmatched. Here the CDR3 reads CASSFAGTEKETQYF. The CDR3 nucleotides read TGTGCCAGCAGCTTTGCAGGGACAGAAAAAGAGACCCAGTACTTC.

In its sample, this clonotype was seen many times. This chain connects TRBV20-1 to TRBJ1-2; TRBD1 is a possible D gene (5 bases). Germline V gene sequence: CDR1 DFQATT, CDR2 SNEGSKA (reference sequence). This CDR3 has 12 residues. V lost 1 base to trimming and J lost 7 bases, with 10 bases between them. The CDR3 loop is CSARGEGSGYTF. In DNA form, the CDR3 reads TGCAGTGCTAGAGGGGAGGGGAGTGGCTACACCTTC.

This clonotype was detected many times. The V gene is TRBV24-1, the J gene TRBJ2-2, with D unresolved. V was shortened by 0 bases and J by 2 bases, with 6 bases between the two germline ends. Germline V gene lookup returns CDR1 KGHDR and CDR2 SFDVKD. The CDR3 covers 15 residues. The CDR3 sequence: CATSDLDKNTGELFF. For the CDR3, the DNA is TGTGCCACCAGTGATTTGGACAAAAACACCGGGGAGCTGTTTTTT.

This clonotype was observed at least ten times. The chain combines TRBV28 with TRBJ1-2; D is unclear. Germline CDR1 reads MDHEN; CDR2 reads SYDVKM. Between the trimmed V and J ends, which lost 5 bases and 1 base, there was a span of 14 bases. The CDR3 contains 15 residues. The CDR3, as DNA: TGTGCCAGCAGTACGGACGGACTCCATAACTATGGCTACACCTTC. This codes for CASSTDGLHNYGYTF.

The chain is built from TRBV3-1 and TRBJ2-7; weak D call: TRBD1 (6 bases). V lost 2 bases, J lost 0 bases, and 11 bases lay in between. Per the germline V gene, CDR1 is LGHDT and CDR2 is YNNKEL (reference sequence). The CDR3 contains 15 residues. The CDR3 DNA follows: TGTGCCAGCAGCCAATTTAGGACAGTCTCCTACGAGCAGTACTTC. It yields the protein CASSQFRTVSYEQYF.

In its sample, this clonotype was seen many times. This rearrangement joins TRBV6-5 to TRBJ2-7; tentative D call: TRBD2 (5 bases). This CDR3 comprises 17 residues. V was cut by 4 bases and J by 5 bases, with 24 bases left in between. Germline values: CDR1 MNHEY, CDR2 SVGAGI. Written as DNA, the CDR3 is TGTGCCAGCAGTTTCTATGTCTTGGGCCAAAAGCGGCACGAGCAGTACTTC. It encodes CASSFYVLGQKRHEQYF.

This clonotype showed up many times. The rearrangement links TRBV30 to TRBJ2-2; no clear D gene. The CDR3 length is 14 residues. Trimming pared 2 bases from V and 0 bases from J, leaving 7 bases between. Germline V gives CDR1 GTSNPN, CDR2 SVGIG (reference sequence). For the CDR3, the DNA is TGTGCCTGGAGTCGGGTCGCGAACACCGGGGAGCTGTTTTTT. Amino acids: CAWSRVANTGELFF.

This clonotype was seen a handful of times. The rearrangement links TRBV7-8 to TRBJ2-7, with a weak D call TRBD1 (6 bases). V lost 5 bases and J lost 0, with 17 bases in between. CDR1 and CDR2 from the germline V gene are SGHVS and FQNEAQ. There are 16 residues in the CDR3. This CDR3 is CASSPNRVRSSYEQYF. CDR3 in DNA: TGTGCCAGCAGCCCGAACAGGGTTAGGAGCTCCTACGAGCAGTACTTC.

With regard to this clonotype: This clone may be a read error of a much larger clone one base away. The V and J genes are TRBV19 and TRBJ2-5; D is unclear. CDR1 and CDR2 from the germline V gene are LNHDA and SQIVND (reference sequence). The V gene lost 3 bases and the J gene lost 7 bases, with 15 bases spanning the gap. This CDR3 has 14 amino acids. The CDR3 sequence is CASSMVVGKMTQYF. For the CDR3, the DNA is TGTGCCAGTAGTATGGTCGTGGGGAAAATGACCCAGTACTTC.

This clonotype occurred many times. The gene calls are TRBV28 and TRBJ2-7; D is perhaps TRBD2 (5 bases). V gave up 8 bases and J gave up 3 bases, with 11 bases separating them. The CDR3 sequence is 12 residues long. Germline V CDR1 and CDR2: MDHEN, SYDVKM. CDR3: CASEGQRYEQYF. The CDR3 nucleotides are TGTGCCAGCGAGGGCCAGCGCTACGAGCAGTACTTC.

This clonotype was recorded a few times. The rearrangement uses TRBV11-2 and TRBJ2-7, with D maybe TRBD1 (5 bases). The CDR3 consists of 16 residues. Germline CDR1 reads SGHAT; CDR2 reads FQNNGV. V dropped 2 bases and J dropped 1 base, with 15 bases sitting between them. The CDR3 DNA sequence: TGTGCCAGCAGCTTAACCAAATCCAGGGAATCCTACGAGCAGTACTTC. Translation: CASSLTKSRESYEQYF.

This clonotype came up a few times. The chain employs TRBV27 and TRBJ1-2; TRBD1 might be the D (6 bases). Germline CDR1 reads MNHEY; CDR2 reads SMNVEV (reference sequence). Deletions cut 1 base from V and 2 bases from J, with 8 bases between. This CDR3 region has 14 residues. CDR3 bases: TGTGCCAGCAGTTTATTAGGACAGAACTATGGCTACACCTTC. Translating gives CASSLLGQNYGYTF.

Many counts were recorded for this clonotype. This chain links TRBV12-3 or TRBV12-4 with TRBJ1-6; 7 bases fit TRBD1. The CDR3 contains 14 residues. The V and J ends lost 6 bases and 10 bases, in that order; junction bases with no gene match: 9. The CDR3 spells CASRMTGRLSPLHF. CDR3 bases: TGTGCCAGCAGGATGACAGGGCGGTTGTCACCCCTCCACTTT.

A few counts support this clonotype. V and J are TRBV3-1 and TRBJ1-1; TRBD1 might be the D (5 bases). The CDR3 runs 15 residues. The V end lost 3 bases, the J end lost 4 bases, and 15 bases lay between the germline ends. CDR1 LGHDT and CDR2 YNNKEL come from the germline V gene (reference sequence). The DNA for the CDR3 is TGTGCCAGCAGCCAGTTCCGGGACCGAGGCACTGAAGCTTTCTTT. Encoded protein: CASSQFRDRGTEAFF.

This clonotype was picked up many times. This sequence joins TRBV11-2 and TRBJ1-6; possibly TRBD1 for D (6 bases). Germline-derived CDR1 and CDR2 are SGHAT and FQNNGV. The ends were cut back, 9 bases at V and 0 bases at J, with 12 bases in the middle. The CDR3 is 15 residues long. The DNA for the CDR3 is TGTGCCAGTAAAACAGGGAGCTCCTATAATTCACCCCTCCACTTT. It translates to CASKTGSSYNSPLHF.

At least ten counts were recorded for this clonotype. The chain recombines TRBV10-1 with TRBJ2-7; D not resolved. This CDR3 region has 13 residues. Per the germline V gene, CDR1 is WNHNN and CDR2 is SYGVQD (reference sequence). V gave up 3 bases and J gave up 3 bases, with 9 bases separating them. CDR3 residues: CASSEGEVYEQYF. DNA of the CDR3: TGCGCCAGCAGTGAAGGCGAGGTCTACGAGCAGTACTTC.

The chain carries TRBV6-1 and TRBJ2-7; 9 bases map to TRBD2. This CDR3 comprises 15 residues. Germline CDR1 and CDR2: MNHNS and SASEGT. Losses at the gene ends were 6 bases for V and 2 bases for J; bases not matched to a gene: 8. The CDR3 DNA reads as TGTGCCAGCAGCCCTAGCGGGGACGGTACCTACGAGCAGTACTTC. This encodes CASSPSGDGTYEQYF.

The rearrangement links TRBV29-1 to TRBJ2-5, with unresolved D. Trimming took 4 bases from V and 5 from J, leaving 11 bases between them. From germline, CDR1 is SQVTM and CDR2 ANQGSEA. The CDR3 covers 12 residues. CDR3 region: CSVVFYGETQYF. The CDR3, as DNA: TGCAGCGTTGTCTTTTACGGGGAGACCCAGTACTTC.

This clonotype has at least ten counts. DNA of the CDR3: TGCAGTGCTAGACAGGACTACGAGCAGTACTTC. Protein sequence: CSARQDYEQYF. The chain uses TRBV20-1 and TRBJ2-7; no definite D call. The CDR3 loop spans 11 amino acids. Trimming cost V 2 bases and J 3 bases, with 5 bases left between them. In germline, CDR1 is DFQATT, CDR2 SNEGSKA (reference sequence).

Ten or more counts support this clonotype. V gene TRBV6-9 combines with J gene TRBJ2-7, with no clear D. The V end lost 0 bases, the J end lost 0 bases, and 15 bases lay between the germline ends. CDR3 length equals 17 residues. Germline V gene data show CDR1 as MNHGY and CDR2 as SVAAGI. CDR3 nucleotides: TGTGCCAGCAGTTATTCTCCAGCCCGAATCAGCTCCTACGAGCAGTACTTC. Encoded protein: CASSYSPARISSYEQYF.